This paragraph reports one TCR beta chain. Its antigen is currently unknown. The sample belongs to a study of cytomegalovirus exposure and HLA in healthy donors. Whole-study findings and limits: Researchers catalogued roughly 150 TCR beta chains as cytomegalovirus-associated.

60 Vbeta and 13 Jbeta primers were used in PCR. Assay: immunoSEQ multiplex PCR; the TCRdb copy retains only in-frame clones and omits some. Reported are approximately 93,000 clones; the ten largest clones contain 3.4%. The donors (healthy individuals) were bone marrow donors. Germline V CDR1 and CDR2: MDHEN, SYDVKM. V lost 6 bases, J lost 2 bases, and 10 bases lay in between. The CDR3 has 13 amino acids. The receptor was isolated from a woman aged 25 to 39 in good health and CMV-seronegative. Sequencing was performed on PBMCs. The chain uses TRBV28 and TRBJ2-5; TRBD1 is a possible D gene (5 bases). The DNA for the CDR3 is TGTGCCAGCAGGACTCAGGGACAAGAGACCCAGTACTTC. It specifies CASRTQGQETQYF.